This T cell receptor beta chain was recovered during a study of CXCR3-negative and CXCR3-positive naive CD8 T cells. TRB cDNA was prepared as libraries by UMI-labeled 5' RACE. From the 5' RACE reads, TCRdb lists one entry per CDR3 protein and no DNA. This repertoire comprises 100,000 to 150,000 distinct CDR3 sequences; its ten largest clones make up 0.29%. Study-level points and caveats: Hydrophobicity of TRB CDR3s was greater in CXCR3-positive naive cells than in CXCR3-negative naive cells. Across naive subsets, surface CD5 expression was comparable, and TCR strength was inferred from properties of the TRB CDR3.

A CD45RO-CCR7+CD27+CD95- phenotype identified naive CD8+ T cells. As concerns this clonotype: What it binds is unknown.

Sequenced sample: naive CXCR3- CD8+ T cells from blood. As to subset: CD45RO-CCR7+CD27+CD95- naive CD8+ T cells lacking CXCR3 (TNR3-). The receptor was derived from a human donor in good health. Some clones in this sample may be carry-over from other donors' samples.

The CDR3 loop is CSVAGLAADNNEQFF. The J gene is TRBJ2-1, the V gene TRBV29-1; without DNA, the TCRdb call of TRBD2 cannot be checked. Germline CDR1 is SQVTM and CDR2 is ANQGSEA. The CDR3 consists of 15 residues.